The text below deals with one T cell receptor beta chain. The V gene end was trimmed by 4 bases and the J gene end by 1 base; junction bases not matched to a gene: 5. Germline assignment: CDR1 SGHRS and CDR2 YFSETQ. The CDR3 extends over 15 amino acids. The entry originates in a study of cytomegalovirus exposure and HLA in healthy donors. The PCR had 60 Vbeta and 13 Jbeta primers. Assay used: immunoSEQ multiplex PCR; TCRdb lists only in-frame clones, some missing. The sample gives about 75,000 clones, 65% to 90% of which show up once; approximately 17% is in the top ten. The chain couples TRBV5-1 to TRBJ2-5, with TRBD1 matching over 9 bases. This clonotype originated in a man aged 65-85 years in good health and CMV-seropositive. Sequencing input: PBMCs. This CDR3 is CASSLATGGQETQYF. The CDR3 nucleotides read TGCGCCAGCAGCCTAGCGACAGGGGGCCAAGAGACCCAGTACTTC.